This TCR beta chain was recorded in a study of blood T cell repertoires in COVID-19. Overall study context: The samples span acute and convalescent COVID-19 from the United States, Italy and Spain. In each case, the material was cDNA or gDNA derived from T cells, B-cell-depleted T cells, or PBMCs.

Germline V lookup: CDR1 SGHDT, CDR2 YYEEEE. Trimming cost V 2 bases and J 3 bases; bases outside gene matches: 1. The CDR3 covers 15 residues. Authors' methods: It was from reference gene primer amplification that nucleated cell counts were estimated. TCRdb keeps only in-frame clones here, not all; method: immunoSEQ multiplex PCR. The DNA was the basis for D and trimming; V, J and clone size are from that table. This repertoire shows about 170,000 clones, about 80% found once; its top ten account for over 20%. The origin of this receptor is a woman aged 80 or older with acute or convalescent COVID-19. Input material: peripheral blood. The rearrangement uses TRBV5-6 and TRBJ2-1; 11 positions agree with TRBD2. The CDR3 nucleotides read TGTGCCAGCAGCTTAACTAGCGGGAGCTACAATGAGCAGTTCTTC. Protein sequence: CASSLTSGSYNEQFF.